The T cell receptor beta chain described here comes from a study of blood T cell repertoires in COVID-19. This CDR3 contains 16 residues. V lost 6 bases and J 7 bases, leaving 22 bases between the germline ends. Looked up from germline, CDR1 is MDHEN and CDR2 is SYDVKM. Source study methods: Reference gene primer amplification in the assay estimated nucleated cell counts. The protocol was immunoSEQ multiplex PCR, while the TCRdb copy is restricted to in-frame clones and leaves out a portion. V, J and clone size are those of that table, while D and trimming were read from the DNA. The table shows 50,000 to 70,000 clones, with approximately 90% occurring only once.

The chain uses TRBV28 and TRBJ2-1; D may be TRBD1 (7 bases). The sequenced sample was peripheral blood. The receptor was derived from a woman older than 75 with active COVID-19. The CDR3 coding sequence is TGTGCCAGCAGCAAAGGCCGGGGCAGGGGGGCTAATGAGCAGTTCTTC. This gives the protein CASSKGRGRGANEQFF.